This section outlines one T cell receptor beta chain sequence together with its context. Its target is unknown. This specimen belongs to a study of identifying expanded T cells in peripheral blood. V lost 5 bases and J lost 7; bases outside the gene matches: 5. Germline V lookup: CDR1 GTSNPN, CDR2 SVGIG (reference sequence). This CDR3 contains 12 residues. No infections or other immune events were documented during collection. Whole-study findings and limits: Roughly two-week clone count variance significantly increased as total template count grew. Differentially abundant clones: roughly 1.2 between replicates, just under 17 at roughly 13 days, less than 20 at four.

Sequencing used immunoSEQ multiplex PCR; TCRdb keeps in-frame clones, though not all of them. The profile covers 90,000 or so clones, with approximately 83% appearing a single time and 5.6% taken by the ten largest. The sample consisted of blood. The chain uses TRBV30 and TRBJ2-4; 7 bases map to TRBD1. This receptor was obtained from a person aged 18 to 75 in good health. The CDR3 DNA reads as TGTGCCTGGCAACAGGGACAGAACATTCAGTACTTC. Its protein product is CAWQQGQNIQYF.